Each of the 2 T cell receptor beta chains below was sequenced from the same sample in a study of T cells in women clearing cervical HPV infection. Repertoires were generated with immunoSEQ multiplex PCR, while TCRdb's copy carries only in-frame clones and drops some. The repertoire table contains 30,000 or so clones. Sequencing was performed on blood buffy coat. The receptors here all came from a woman aged 18 to 75 with a cervical HPV16 infection that either progressed to CIN3+ or cleared (not recorded which).

Of note for this clone: The read terminates 3 residues before the CDR3 end, so the remaining end is supplied by the germline J gene. The chain has TRBV7-6 and TRBJ1-2; tentative D call: TRBD1 (6 bases). This CDR3 is 15 amino acids long. Germline assignment: CDR1 SGHVS and CDR2 FNYEAQ. This CDR3 reads CASSLPAGGFYDYTF. The sequenced CDR3 bases are TGTGCCAGCAGCTTACCCGCTGGGGGCTTCTACGAC. The entire variable domain, with the rest obtained from reference TRBV7-6 and TRBJ1-2, is as follows: GAGVSQSPRYKVTKRGQDVALRCDPISGHVSLYWYRQALGQGPEFLTYFNYEAQQDKSGLPNDRFSAERPEGSISTLTIQRTEQRDSAMYRCASSLPAGGFYDYTFGSGTRLTVV.

A note on this clone: The CDR3 end is not reached by the read, which stops 3 residues before it; the germline J gene fills it in. The V and J genes are TRBV29-1 and TRBJ2-2; 12 bases are shared with TRBD2. This CDR3 spans 16 amino acids. The V gene end was trimmed by 6 bases and the J gene end by 5 bases; junction bases not matched to a gene: 10. Germline CDR1 and CDR2: SQVTM and ANQGSEA. CDR3 bases read: TGCAGCGTGACTAGCGGGAGAGGGGGGTATACCGGGGAG. Residues: CSVTSGRGGYTGE. In full, the CDR3 is CSVTSGRGGYTGELFF.